This entry concerns a single T cell receptor beta chain. The table came from immunoSEQ multiplex PCR; TCRdb's copy has only in-frame clones and leaves some out. The sample includes about 130,000 clones, around 86% of them seen just once. The data were obtained in a study of cytomegalovirus exposure and HLA in healthy donors. CDR1 and CDR2 (germline): SGHNT, YENEEA. With 2 bases removed from V and 4 bases from J, the gap between germline ends came to 8 bases. This CDR3 is built from 14 residues. The clonotype originates from a woman aged 18 to 35 in good health and CMV-seronegative. This rearrangement joins TRBV11-3 to TRBJ1-4; D is undetermined. The sequenced material came from PBMCs. The CDR3 region has the DNA TGTGCCAGCAGCTTAAACGGTCGTAATGAAAAACTGTTTTTT. It specifies CASSLNGRNEKLFF.